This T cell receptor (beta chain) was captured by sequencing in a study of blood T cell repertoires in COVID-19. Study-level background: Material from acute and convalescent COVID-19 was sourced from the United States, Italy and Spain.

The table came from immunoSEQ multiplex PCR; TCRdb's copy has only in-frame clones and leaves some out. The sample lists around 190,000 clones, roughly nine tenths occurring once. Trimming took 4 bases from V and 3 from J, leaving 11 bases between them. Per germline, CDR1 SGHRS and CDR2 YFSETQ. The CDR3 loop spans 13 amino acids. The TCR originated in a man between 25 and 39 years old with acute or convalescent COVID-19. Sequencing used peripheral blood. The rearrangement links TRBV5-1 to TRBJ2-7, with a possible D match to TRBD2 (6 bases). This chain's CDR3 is CASSRGGNYEQYF. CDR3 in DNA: TGCGCCAGCAGCCGGGGCGGGAACTACGAGCAGTACTTC. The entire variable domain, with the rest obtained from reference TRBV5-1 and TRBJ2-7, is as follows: KAGVTQTPRYLIKTRGQQVTLSCSPISGHRSVSWYQQTPGQGLQFLFEYFSETQRNKGNFPGRFSGRQFSNSRSEMNVSTLELGDSALYLCASSRGGNYEQYFGPGTRLTVT.